The 24 T cell receptor beta chains in this list originate from one sample, sequenced in a study of T cells in Graves' hyperthyroidism and ophthalmopathy (dated by TCRdb to the late 2010s). The library relied on multiplex PCR. The sequencer was an Illumina HiSeq 2000. TCR beta CDR3 regions were amplified from RNA transcripts. For the first round of RT-PCR on the TCR CDR3, the HTBI primer set was used together with the Qiagen OneStep RT-PCR kit. TCRdb passed the public sequencing reads through fastp at Q25 and MiXCR, retaining productive beta sequences. Every entry covers one CDR3 protein and lists the most common genes and DNA from its rows. Counted in this sample were about 570,000 distinct CDR3 sequences; just over 45% of them appeared once. The ten biggest clones cover around 17% of the sample. The specimen was peripheral blood or thyroid tissue (not recorded which). The receptors stem from an adult woman with Graves' disease, either hyperthyroidism or ophthalmopathy (not recorded which).

This clonotype was seen many times. The rearrangement joins TRBV19 to TRBJ1-4; the D is unclear. Deletions cut 5 bases from V and 8 bases from J, with 12 bases between. The CDR3 is 13 amino acids. The germline V gene has CDR1 LNHDA and CDR2 SQIVND (reference sequence). The CDR3 loop is CASSYRGGEKLFF. The DNA of the CDR3 is TGTGCCAGTAGTTACCGGGGAGGAGAAAAACTGTTTTTT.

The table lists this clonotype with a count of one. DNA for the CDR3: TGCGCCAGCAGCTTGGCCGGACGGAGTCTCGACGAGCAGTACTTC. The encoded protein is CASSLAGRSLDEQYF. The rearrangement joins TRBV5-1 to TRBJ2-7; D uncertain. The CDR3 is made up of 15 amino acids. CDR1 is SGHRS, CDR2 YFSETQ, per germline. Trimming took 0 bases from V and 5 from J, leaving 15 bases between them.

This clonotype was observed many times. J is TRBJ2-6 and V is TRBV6-5; TRBD1 matches 8 bases. Germline CDR1 is MNHEY and CDR2 is SVGAGI. With 0 bases clipped from V and 1 base from J, the junction kept 11 bases outside the gene matches. The CDR3 spans 20 residues. This chain's CDR3 is CASSYSQPGTGWSGANVLTF. In DNA, the CDR3 is TGTGCCAGCAGTTACTCTCAGCCCGGGACAGGATGGTCTGGGGCCAACGTCCTGACTTTC.

The chain uses TRBV25-1 and TRBJ2-7; TRBD2 might be the D (6 bases). The CDR3 is 13 residues long. V lost 6 bases and J 7 bases, leaving 16 bases between the germline ends. In germline, CDR1 is MGHDK, CDR2 SYGVNS. The CDR3 loop reads CASSPGTLKEQYF. DNA for the CDR3: TGTGCCAGCAGCCCCGGGACTCTGAAAGAGCAGTACTTC.

This clonotype was counted ten times or more. V and J are TRBV10-3 and TRBJ1-5; weak D call: TRBD1 (5 bases). Per the germline V gene, CDR1 is ENHRY and CDR2 is SYGVKD. The CDR3 loop spans 15 amino acids. V lost 8 bases, J lost 1 base, and 15 bases lay in between. CDR3 DNA sequence: TGTGCCATCGCAGGTGGGGGGGAGAGCAATCAGCCCCAGCATTTT. Amino acids: CAIAGGGESNQPQHF.

In this sample, this clonotype turned up a few times. Just one base apart from a much larger clone, this may be a read error. As DNA, the CDR3 is TGCAGCGTTACAAGCAGGATCGGTACCGGGGAGCTGTTTTTT. Its protein is CSVTSRIGTGELFF. The rearrangement uses TRBV29-1 and TRBJ2-2, with unresolved D. V was trimmed by 5 bases and J by 5 bases, leaving 15 bases between them. Germline CDR1 reads SQVTM; CDR2 reads ANQGSEA. The CDR3 length is 14 residues.

This clonotype was seen at least ten times. The chain employs TRBV13 and TRBJ1-3; D call uncertain. Trimming removed 0 bases at V and 4 bases at J, with 4 bases between. Germline CDR1 PRHDT, CDR2 FYEKMQ (reference sequence). The CDR3 is 13 residues long. The CDR3 is CASSLGWGNTIYF. The CDR3 DNA reads as TGTGCCAGCAGCTTAGGCTGGGGAAACACCATATATTTT.

V usage is TRBV10-3 and J usage is TRBJ1-5; no firm D call. The germline V gene encodes CDR1 ENHRY and CDR2 SYGVKD. This CDR3 contains 14 residues. V was trimmed by 4 bases and J by 1 base, leaving 8 bases between them. The CDR3 loop is CAISAGESNQPQHF. In DNA form, the CDR3 reads TGTGCCATCAGTGCGGGCGAGAGCAATCAGCCCCAGCATTTT.

The chain employs TRBV7-2 and TRBJ1-5, with D hard to call. CDR1 is SGHTA and CDR2 is FQGNSA in the germline V gene. V was trimmed by 2 bases and J by 8 bases, leaving 10 bases between them. This CDR3 has 13 amino acids. The CDR3 DNA is TGTGCCAGCAGCTTACCGGCCCAGGAGCCCCAGCATTTT. Encoded protein: CASSLPAQEPQHF.

Ten or more counts support this clonotype. The V and J genes are TRBV27 and TRBJ2-7; 9 bases are shared with TRBD2. Germline CDR1 and CDR2: MNHEY and SMNVEV (reference sequence). This CDR3 spans 15 amino acids. J gave up 2 bases and V 6 bases, and 8 bases lay outside the gene matches. For the CDR3, the DNA is TGTGCCAGCAGACGAGGACTAGCGCTTCCCTACGAGCAGTACTTC. Translating it yields CASRRGLALPYEQYF.

The chain combines TRBV7-2 with TRBJ2-5; the D is unclear. V was pared by 2 bases and J by 7 bases, with 11 bases between. The V gene's germline CDR1 is SGHTA and CDR2 FQGNSA. The CDR3 is 13 residues long. The CDR3 coding sequence is TGTGCCAGCAGCTTACAGTTCCACCTGACCCAGTACTTC. Its translation is CASSLQFHLTQYF.

This clonotype was seen ten or more times. The chain joins TRBV6-5 to TRBJ1-1; D remains ambiguous. The length of the CDR3 is 14 residues. Germline V gene sequence: CDR1 MNHEY, CDR2 SVGAGI. Trimming shortened V by 4 bases and J by 3 bases, and 12 bases separated the two germline ends. CDR3 sequence: CASSLLAEYTEAFF. CDR3 bases: TGTGCCAGCAGTTTATTAGCGGAATACACTGAAGCTTTCTTT.

This clonotype has at least ten counts. The chain links TRBV19 to TRBJ1-4, with D unresolved. The CDR3 spans 13 residues. V lost 4 bases and J 2 bases, leaving 5 bases between the germline ends. CDR1 is LNHDA, CDR2 SQIVND, per germline (reference sequence). CDR3 sequence: CASSTRTNEKLFF. DNA of the CDR3: TGTGCCAGTAGTACCCGGACTAATGAAAAACTGTTTTTT.

The chain is built from TRBV7-9 and TRBJ1-2, with D hard to call. The germline V gene encodes CDR1 SEHNR and CDR2 FQNEAQ (reference sequence). The V end lost 6 bases, the J end lost 4 bases, and 12 bases lay between the germline ends. CDR3 length: 13 residues. The DNA of the CDR3 is TGTGCCAGCAGTCCTGACAATGTCTATGGCTACACCTTC. This encodes CASSPDNVYGYTF.

In this sample, this clonotype turned up many times. This chain uses TRBV25-1 with TRBJ1-2; possibly TRBD1 for D (5 bases). V was pared by 1 base and J by 5 bases, with 20 bases between. The CDR3 runs 17 residues. Germline V gives CDR1 MGHDK, CDR2 SYGVNS. The CDR3 region has the DNA TGTGCCAGCAGTGAATGGGGCAGCCCCCCGAGCGGGTATGGCTACACCTTC. Its translation is CASSEWGSPPSGYGYTF.

Ten or more counts support this clonotype. The V and J genes are TRBV10-2 and TRBJ1-2, with D hard to call. This CDR3 has 12 amino acids. V lost 0 bases and J 10 bases, leaving 9 bases between the germline ends. Germline V CDR1 and CDR2: WSHSY, SAAADI. The CDR3 loop is CASSESGISYTF. The CDR3 DNA is TGCGCCAGCAGTGAGTCGGGGATATCCTACACCTTC.

In this sample, this clonotype turned up a few times. CDR3 residues: CASSVGSQTEAFF. CDR3 nucleotides: TGTGCCAGCAGTGTTGGGAGTCAGACTGAAGCTTTCTTT. The rearrangement links TRBV6-1 to TRBJ1-1; D not certain. Trimming took 4 bases from V and 5 from J, leaving 11 bases between them. This CDR3 is built from 13 residues. The germline V gene has CDR1 MNHNS and CDR2 SASEGT.

This clonotype has ten or more counts. CDR3 sequence: CASRRDSPFYGYTF. In DNA, the CDR3 is TGTGCCAGCAGACGGGACAGCCCCTTCTATGGCTACACCTTC. The rearrangement joins TRBV3-1 to TRBJ1-2; 7 bases align to TRBD1. CDR1 and CDR2 (germline): LGHDT, YNNKEL (reference sequence). Trimming removed 6 bases from V and 4 bases from J; junction bases left unmatched: 8. The CDR3 sequence is 14 residues long.

The rearrangement links TRBV10-3 to TRBJ1-1; the D is unclear. The CDR3 has 15 residues. V lost 0 bases and J lost 5, with 13 bases in between. Germline lookup yields CDR1 ENHRY and CDR2 SYGVKD. This CDR3 is CAISESVFFWTEAFF. DNA for the CDR3: TGTGCCATCAGTGAGTCGGTTTTCTTTTGGACTGAAGCTTTCTTT.

This clonotype was observed at least ten times. The chain uses TRBV6-5 and TRBJ1-2, with 7 bases matching TRBD1. With V trimmed by 5 bases and J by 7 bases, 19 bases remained unmatched. CDR1 MNHEY and CDR2 SVGAGI come from the germline V gene. The CDR3 extends over 17 amino acids. CDR3 residues: CASSGRTGTDVWGGYTF. The CDR3, as DNA: TGTGCCAGCAGTGGCCGAACCGGGACAGACGTGTGGGGTGGCTACACCTTC.

The chain is built from TRBV5-4 and TRBJ2-5, with 8 bases identical to TRBD1. The length of the CDR3 is 14 residues. J was trimmed by 4 bases and V by 3 bases; bases with no gene match: 5. Germline V gives CDR1 SGHNT, CDR2 YYREEE (reference sequence). CDR3 DNA sequence: TGTGCCAGCAGCTCCTTTGACAGGGGAGAGACCCAGTACTTC. Translation: CASSSFDRGETQYF.

This clonotype was detected many times. The chain couples TRBV20-1 to TRBJ1-2, with a tentative D call TRBD1 (5 bases). The CDR3 is 12 residues long. In germline, CDR1 is DFQATT, CDR2 SNEGSKA (reference sequence). V lost 6 bases, J lost 2 bases, and 10 bases lay in between. The CDR3 region has the DNA TGCAGTGCGCAGGGTGGCAACTATGGCTACACCTTC. Translating it yields CSAQGGNYGYTF.

The chain joins TRBV10-3 to TRBJ1-1; no firm D call. Trimming shortened V by 6 bases and J by 3 bases, and 11 bases separated the two germline ends. The CDR3 runs to 13 residues. The germline gives CDR1 ENHRY, CDR2 SYGVKD. This CDR3 reads CAISPQGYTEAFF. The DNA of the CDR3 is TGTGCCATCAGCCCCCAAGGGTACACTGAAGCTTTCTTT.

This clonotype was counted many times. The chain uses TRBV7-3 and TRBJ2-5; TRBD2 aligns across 12 bases. The germline V gene has CDR1 SGHTA and CDR2 FQGTGA. The CDR3 extends over 15 amino acids. J gave up 4 bases and V 5 bases, and 5 bases lay outside the gene matches. The CDR3 loop is CASSPTGLAGETQYF. In nucleotides, the CDR3 is TGTGCCAGCAGCCCAACGGGACTAGCGGGAGAGACCCAGTACTTC.